Listed below are T cell receptor beta chains from one sample, sequenced in a study of blood T cell repertoires in COVID-19. The table came from immunoSEQ multiplex PCR; TCRdb's copy has only in-frame clones and leaves some out. The sample has hundreds of thousands of clones, more than 75% seen once. The sequencing input was peripheral blood. These receptor sequences come from a woman in her sixties or seventies with COVID-19, enrolled during active disease. The CDR3 runs from the conserved cysteine through the conserved F or W. The D gene is left open where the match is weak. Rows give clone size only sometimes, using once, few, many, or a class for an expanded clone.

.	.	TRBJ1-1	TRBV7-3	TGTGCCAGCAGCTTATCGAACAGACTAAACACTGAAGCTTTCTTT	CASSLSNRLNTEAFF
TRBD1	.	TRBJ1-6	TRBV3-1/TRBV3-2	TGTGCCAGCGGATTTACAGGGGGAAATTCACCCCTCCACTTT	CASGFTGGNSPLHF
TRBD2	.	TRBJ2-3	TRBV7-2	TGTGCCAGCAGCACGAGGACTAGCTCCGGAGATACGCAGTATTTT	CASSTRTSSGDTQYF
.	.	TRBJ1-3	TRBV3-1/TRBV3-2	TGTGCCAGCAGCCCCAACTCTGGAAACACCATATATTTT	CASSPNSGNTIYF
TRBD2	.	TRBJ2-2	TRBV7-9	TGTGCCAGCAGCTCCCTCGGACTAGCGGGGGACACCGGGGAGCTGTTTTTT	CASSSLGLAGDTGELFF
TRBD2	.	TRBJ2-2	TRBV5-1	TGCGCCAGCAGCTTGCAGAGCGGGGGCACCGGGGAGCTGTTTTTT	CASSLQSGGTGELFF
TRBD2	.	TRBJ2-2	TRBV18	TGTGCCAGCTCACCACCACTAGCGGGGTGGTCCGGGGAGCTGTTTTTT	CASSPPLAGWSGELFF
.	.	TRBJ1-4	TRBV19	TGTGCCAGTAGTATATACCCCCCGAGAACTAATGAAAAACTGTTTTTT	CASSIYPPRTNEKLFF
.	once	TRBJ2-1	TRBV7-9	TGTGCCAGCAGCTTGGCTCTCTACAATGAGCAGTTCTTC	CASSLALYNEQFF
.	once	TRBJ2-2	TRBV10-1	TGCGCCAGCAGTAGCCGGGAGAACACCGGGGAGCTGTTTTTT	CASSSRENTGELFF
TRBD1	.	TRBJ1-6	TRBV4-1	TGCGCCAGCAGCCAGGCGGGACAGCCTAATTCACCCCTCCACTTT	CASSQAGQPNSPLHF
TRBD1	.	TRBJ2-7	TRBV19	TGTGCCAGTAGGGCCACCGGGACAGTTGGCGAGCAGTACTTC	CASRATGTVGEQYF
.	.	TRBJ2-2	TRBV2	TGTGCCAGCAGACTAGGGGGATCCGGGGAGCTGTTTTTT	CASRLGGSGELFF
.	.	TRBJ1-5	TRBV3-1/TRBV3-2	TGTGCCAGCAGCCAAGGGCAGTTTAATCAGCCCCAGCATTTT	CASSQGQFNQPQHF
.	.	TRBJ1-2	TRBV7-2	TGTGCCAGCACCTTCGGGGAGGGGAATGGCTACACCTTC	CASTFGEGNGYTF
.	.	TRBJ1-6	TRBV2	TGTGCCAGCATCCGAATGCAGGGTCCCAATTCACCCCTCCACTTT	CASIRMQGPNSPLHF
TRBD2	.	TRBJ2-5	TRBV5-1	TGCGCCAGCAGCTTGGGAGCGGGGGCCCTAAGTGCAGAGACCCAGTACTTC	CASSLGAGALSAETQYF
.	.	TRBJ1-2	TRBV7-5	TGTGTCAGAAGACCGGGACAGGGGGCCTATGGCTACACCTTC	CVRRPGQGAYGYTF
TRBD1	.	TRBJ2-1	TRBV5-1	TGCGCCAGCAGCGTGACAGGGTTAGAGCAGTTCTTC	CASSVTGLEQFF
TRBD1	.	TRBJ1-4	TRBV6-5	TGTGCCAGCAGTTCGGACAGGGTAGGGGAAAAACTGTTTTTT	CASSSDRVGEKLFF
TRBD1	.	TRBJ1-5	TRBV18	TGTGCCAGCTCGCAAGACAGGGAACAGCCCCAGCATTTT	CASSQDREQPQHF
.	.	TRBJ1-3	TRBV2	TGTGCCAGCAGTGGAGGGAGAGTATCTGGAAACACCATATATTTT	CASSGGRVSGNTIYF
.	.	TRBJ2-7	TRBV29-1	TGCAGCGTTGAAGATACTGACTACGAGCAGTACTTC	CSVEDTDYEQYF
.	.	TRBJ2-2	TRBV10-2	TGCGCCAGCCGCGAGGCGAACACCGGGGAGCTGTTTTTT	CASREANTGELFF
.	once	TRBJ1-1	TRBV19	TGTGCCAGTAGTCTTATTCTGGGTGCAGGGAACACTGAAGCTTTCTTT	CASSLILGAGNTEAFF
.	.	TRBJ1-2	TRBV3-1/TRBV3-2	TGTGCCAGCAGCTTTCCCGACAGGCTTGATGGCTACACCTTC	CASSFPDRLDGYTF
TRBD1	.	TRBJ1-5	TRBV27	TGTGCCAGCAGCCCATACGGGACAGGGGGTGGTAATCAGCCCCAGCATTTT	CASSPYGTGGGNQPQHF
.	.	TRBJ1-2	TRBV9	TGTGCCAGCAGCGTCCTAGCCCCTGACACCCACTACTTCACCTTC	CASSVLAPDTHYFTF
.	.	TRBJ2-3	TRBV7-8	TGTGCCAGCAGCTTGGCTCTCACAGATACGCAGTATTTT	CASSLALTDTQYF
.	.	TRBJ1-1	TRBV5-4	TGTGCCAGCAGCTTGGATAGTACAGGGAAGAACACTGAAGCTTTCTTT	CASSLDSTGKNTEAFF
.	.	TRBJ1-6	TRBV6-5	TGTGCCAGCAGACCCCCTCGGGGTTTTGATTCACCCCTCCACTTT	CASRPPRGFDSPLHF
TRBD1	.	TRBJ2-6	TRBV18	TGTGCCAGCTCACCCATTCGACAGGGATGGGACTCTGGGGCCAACGTCCTGACTTTC	CASSPIRQGWDSGANVLTF
.	.	TRBJ1-3	TRBV24-1	TGTGCCACCAGTGACCCCGACAAGGACAGAAACACCATATATTTT	CATSDPDKDRNTIYF
.	.	TRBJ2-7	TRBV3-1/TRBV3-2	TGTGCCAGCAGCCAAGTCGGCGAGCAGTACTTC	CASSQVGEQYF
TRBD1	.	TRBJ2-5	TRBV5-1	TGCGCCAGCAGCCTGGGGACAGGGCTTCAAGAGACCCAGTACTTC	CASSLGTGLQETQYF
TRBD1	.	TRBJ1-2	TRBV2	TGTGCCAGCCTACCCATACAGGGGAGCTATGGCTACACCTTC	CASLPIQGSYGYTF
.	.	TRBJ2-7	TRBV11-2	TGTGCCAGCAGCCACGGGACTTTGAGCGGGCAGTACTTC	CASSHGTLSGQYF
.	.	TRBJ2-2	TRBV3-1/TRBV3-2	TGTGCCAGCAGCCATTTAGCCGGGGAGCTGTTTTTT	CASSHLAGELFF
TRBD1	.	TRBJ1-5	TRBV11-2	TGTGCCAGCAGCCCAGACAGGGCGCGGCCCCAGCATTTT	CASSPDRARPQHF
.	.	TRBJ2-2	TRBV18	TGTGCCAGCTCCGGGGAGAGGAACACCGGGGAGCTGTTTTTT	CASSGERNTGELFF
TRBD2	.	TRBJ2-1	TRBV6-2/TRBV6-3	TGTGCCAGCAGGTACCTTAGCGGGGGGTCAACCTACAATGAGCAGTTCTTC	CASRYLSGGSTYNEQFF
.	.	TRBJ1-3	TRBV5-1	TGCGCCAGCAGCTTGGTTGGGACTACCCGGGGTGGAAACACCATATATTTT	CASSLVGTTRGGNTIYF
TRBD1	.	TRBJ1-2	TRBV24-1	TGTGCCACCAGTGATCAAGAACAGGGGAGGCATGGCTACACCTTC	CATSDQEQGRHGYTF
.	.	TRBJ2-7	TRBV5-4	TGTGCCAGCAGCTTGTGGAGCGGCTACGAGCAGTACTTC	CASSLWSGYEQYF
.	.	TRBJ2-2	TRBV14	TGTGCCAGCAGCCACCGGGGGTCGGTCGGGGAGCTGTTTTTT	CASSHRGSVGELFF
.	.	TRBJ1-6	TRBV24-1	TGTGCCACCAGTCCCACTAGCGGGCACAGGAACACGGGTAATTCACCCCTCCACTTT	CATSPTSGHRNTGNSPLHF
.	.	TRBJ2-1	TRBV5-1	TGCGCCAGCAGCTTGCAGGGAGGCAATGAGCAGTTCTTC	CASSLQGGNEQFF
.	.	TRBJ1-1	TRBV5-4	TGTGCCAGCAGCTTGACCGGGGGCACTGAAGCTTTCTTT	CASSLTGGTEAFF
TRBD1	.	TRBJ1-2	TRBV11-2	TGTGCCAGCAGACGACCGGGGGACAGTAACTATGGCTACACCTTC	CASRRPGDSNYGYTF
TRBD1	few	TRBJ1-1	TRBV6-5	TGTGCCAGCAGTTACGGGGGGACAGGGCTAGAAGCTTTCTTT	CASSYGGTGLEAFF
TRBD1	.	TRBJ2-5	TRBV6-6	TGTGCCAGCAGTGCGACAGGGGAGACCCAGTACTTC	CASSATGETQYF
.	once	TRBJ1-5	TRBV28	TGTGCCAGCAGGCCCGCCTATGCGGGGCAGCCCCAGCATTTT	CASRPAYAGQPQHF
TRBD1	.	TRBJ2-3	TRBV7-9	TGTGCCAGCAGCTTATACGGGACAGGGGGCACAGATACGCAGTATTTT	CASSLYGTGGTDTQYF
TRBD2	.	TRBJ2-1	TRBV5-1	TGCGCCAGCAGCTTGACTAGCGGGGGGTACGAGCAGTTCTTC	CASSLTSGGYEQFF
.	.	TRBJ1-6	TRBV5-1	TGCGCCAGCAGTTCGGTATCAGGAAATTCACCCCTCCACTTT	CASSSVSGNSPLHF
.	.	TRBJ1-2	TRBV7-2	TGTGCCAGCAGCTTAGGAACGGGTCTTCTTGGCTACACCTTC	CASSLGTGLLGYTF
TRBD1	.	TRBJ1-5	TRBV4-1	TGCGCCAGCAGCCATGCTCCGGGACAGGGTGCATATAGCAATCAGCCCCAGCATTTT	CASSHAPGQGAYSNQPQHF
.	.	TRBJ2-2	TRBV9	TGTGCCAGCAGCGTTGCAGGGGCGAACACCGGGGAGCTGTTTTTT	CASSVAGANTGELFF
TRBD2	few	TRBJ2-3	TRBV7-9	TGTGCCAGCAGCTCCTGGACTAGCGCAATTCAAGATACGCAGTATTTT	CASSSWTSAIQDTQYF
TRBD1	.	TRBJ2-7	TRBV29-1	TGCAGCGTTGAAGGGACCCGACCGGGACAGCTCGACACCTACGAGCAGTACTTC	CSVEGTRPGQLDTYEQYF